This TCR beta chain came from a study of blood T cell repertoires in COVID-19. Study-wide context: In each case, the material was cDNA or gDNA derived from T cells, B-cell-depleted T cells, or PBMCs.

In the original workflow: Estimates of nucleated cell counts were drawn from the amplification of reference gene primers. Assay used: immunoSEQ multiplex PCR; TCRdb lists only in-frame clones, some missing. The DNA was the basis for D and trimming; V, J and clone size are from that table. In the table there are tens of thousands of clones, 88% of which are singletons. The germline V gene encodes CDR1 ENHRY and CDR2 SYGVKD. After removal of 8 bases from V and 8 bases from J, the junction contained 9 bases not matched to a gene. The CDR3 covers 14 residues. The TCR sequence derives from a woman aged 65 to 85 with acute or convalescent COVID-19. J is TRBJ1-6 and V is TRBV10-3; 7 bases line up with TRBD1. Source material: peripheral blood. The CDR3 nucleotides read TGTGCCATCCAAAAGGGCACAGGGGATTCACCCCTCCACTTT. Residues: CAIQKGTGDSPLHF.